Listed below are T cell receptor beta chains from one sample, sequenced in a study of T cell responses to AZD1222 COVID-19 vaccine. Profiled with immunoSEQ multiplex PCR; TCRdb holds only in-frame clones, not every one. The table shows around 140,000 clones, with 80% to 95% occurring only once. The starting material was peripheral blood, obtained on day 0 of MenACWY control vaccination. The receptors come from an adult in good health. CDR3s include the opening cysteine and the closing phenylalanine or tryptophan. Each record gives: clone size, D gene, J gene, V gene, CDR3 DNA, CDR3 protein. The D gene is left open where the match is weak. Not every row has a clone size; where given, it reads once, few, many or a size class.

NA	TRBD1	TRBJ2-1	TRBV24-1	TGTGCCACCAGTGATAAGAGGACAGGGAGTACCTACAATGAGCAGTTCTTC	CATSDKRTGSTYNEQFF
NA	TRBD1	TRBJ1-1	TRBV5-4	TGTGCCAGCAGCTTGGACACAGGGGGGACTTTCTTT	CASSLDTGGTFF
NA	TRBD2	TRBJ2-5	TRBV5-1	TGCGCCAGCAGCTTGGGGGCTAGCGGGAGCCAAGAGACCCAGTACTTC	CASSLGASGSQETQYF
NA	NA	TRBJ2-5	TRBV7-9	TGTGCCAGCAGCCCCGCGGGACAAAGGAAGGTACAAGAGACCCAGTACTTC	CASSPAGQRKVQETQYF
NA	NA	TRBJ1-2	TRBV11-1	TGTGCCAGCAGCTGGGGACACGGAGGTGATGGCTACACCTTC	CASSWGHGGDGYTF
NA	NA	TRBJ2-7	TRBV5-4	TGTGCCAGCAGCGTCGACAGAACCTACGAGCAGTACTTC	CASSVDRTYEQYF
NA	TRBD1	TRBJ1-1	TRBV19	TGTGCCAGTAGGGGGACAGGGTTTTCTGCTTTCTTT	CASRGTGFSAFF
once	NA	TRBJ1-5	TRBV19	TGTGCCAGTAGCCCTCGGGGGTCCGGGCAGCCCCAGCATTTT	CASSPRGSGQPQHF
NA	NA	TRBJ2-3	TRBV5-1	TGCGCCAGCAGCCCGACTAGACCCACAGATACGCAGTATTTT	CASSPTRPTDTQYF
NA	NA	TRBJ1-3	TRBV3-1/TRBV3-2	TGTGCCAGCAGCCGCCTACCAAAGACAGGCAACTCTGGAAACACCATATATTTT	CASSRLPKTGNSGNTIYF
NA	NA	TRBJ2-1	TRBV25-1	TGTGCCAGCAGCGACCGACTAGAGGAGGGAAATGAGCAGTTCTTC	CASSDRLEEGNEQFF
NA	NA	TRBJ2-7	TRBV29-1	TGCAGCGTTTATAACAAAGTGAACGAGCAGTACTTC	CSVYNKVNEQYF
NA	NA	TRBJ1-5	TRBV4-1	TGCGCCAGCAGCCAAGTTGGGCCTACGTCGGTTCAGCCCCAGCATTTT	CASSQVGPTSVQPQHF
NA	NA	TRBJ2-3	TRBV24-1	TGTGCCACCAGTGATCCCGGGGTTTCCACAGATACGCAGTATTTT	CATSDPGVSTDTQYF
few	NA	TRBJ2-7	TRBV3-1/TRBV3-2	TGTGCCAGCAGCCAAGAATTTTCCTCATACGAGCAGTACTTC	CASSQEFSSYEQYF
NA	TRBD1	TRBJ1-4	TRBV4-2	TGTGCCAGCAGCCAAGATGTGGCAGGGGGTGAAAAACTGTTTTTT	CASSQDVAGGEKLFF
NA	TRBD1	TRBJ2-7	TRBV7-2	TGTGCCAGCAACCTGCGACAGGGCCTAACCTACGAGCAGTACTTC	CASNLRQGLTYEQYF
NA	NA	TRBJ2-1	TRBV5-1	TGCGCCAGCAGCAAGGACCCTAGCTTTTATGCTGAGCAGTTCTTC	CASSKDPSFYAEQFF
once	NA	TRBJ1-1	TRBV4-3	TGCGCCAGCGCCTCCACCTGGGTCGGCACTGAAGCTTTCTTT	CASASTWVGTEAFF
once	NA	TRBJ1-4	TRBV18	TGTGCCAGCTCACGGGGGATTCTGAATGAAAAACTGTTTTTT	CASSRGILNEKLFF
NA	TRBD1	TRBJ1-2	TRBV28	TGTGCCAGCAGTTTCGACAGGGGGCTTGGCTACACCTTC	CASSFDRGLGYTF
NA	TRBD1	TRBJ1-6	TRBV6-5	TGTGCCAGCAGTTACTCAGGGACAGGTTCAACACCCCTCCACTTT	CASSYSGTGSTPLHF
once	TRBD1	TRBJ2-2	TRBV25-1	TGTGCCAGCAGTGAAGGCGACAGGGACACCGGGGAGCTGTTTTTT	CASSEGDRDTGELFF
NA	NA	TRBJ2-2	TRBV30	TGTGCCTGGAGCCCAGGGATGGGGGAGCTGTTTTTT	CAWSPGMGELFF
NA	NA	TRBJ2-3	TRBV15	TGTGCCACCAGTTCGTACAGAGATAGGACCGATACGCAGTATTTT	CATSSYRDRTDTQYF
NA	TRBD1	TRBJ2-3	TRBV27	TGTGCCAGCAGTCCATTAATGACAGGGTCAGATACGCAGTATTTT	CASSPLMTGSDTQYF
NA	NA	TRBJ2-7	TRBV4-2	TGTGCCAGCAGCCAAGGCAGGGGCCTTACCTACGAGCAGTACTTC	CASSQGRGLTYEQYF
NA	NA	TRBJ1-3	TRBV20-1	TGCAGTGCTAGTAAGGGGGAGGTCGGTGGAAACACCATATATTTT	CSASKGEVGGNTIYF
NA	NA	TRBJ1-6	TRBV4-2	TGTGCCAGCAGCCAAGACAGAGGATATAATTCACCCCTCCACTTT	CASSQDRGYNSPLHF
NA	TRBD2	TRBJ2-7	TRBV5-1	TGCGCCAGCAGCTTAAGGACTAGCTCCTACGAGCAGTACTTC	CASSLRTSSYEQYF
NA	NA	TRBJ1-1	TRBV20-1	TGCAGTGCTAGTAGTGAGTATGGCACTGAAGCTTTCTTT	CSASSEYGTEAFF
NA	TRBD1	TRBJ2-1	TRBV4-3	TGCGCCAGCAGCCAAGACGGGACAGCTTCCTACAATGAGCAGTTCTTC	CASSQDGTASYNEQFF
NA	NA	TRBJ1-1	TRBV30	TGTGCCTGGAGCGAGAAGGACGGTGAAGCTTTCTTT	CAWSEKDGEAFF